One and the same sample provided the 5 T cell receptor beta chains below, sequenced in a study of shared clonotypes between healthy human individuals. Produced via immunoSEQ multiplex PCR; TCRdb's table is partial and in-frame only. The sample lists about 2 million clones, over 85% occurring once. CD8 cells classed as naive were CD45RO-negative and positively selected for CCR7, excluding terminally differentiated effector memory CD45RA+ cells. The specimen sequenced was naive CD8+ T cells sorted from blood. These receptors all stem from a man aged 18 to 35 in good health.

The chain has TRBV7-9 and TRBJ2-7; D could derive from TRBD1 or TRBD2 (7 bases each). Germline CDR1 and CDR2: SEHNR and FQNEAQ (reference sequence). Trimming cost V 5 bases and J 2 bases, with 19 bases left between them. This CDR3 has 16 residues. The CDR3, as DNA: TGTGCCAGCAGCCCCCTGGGGGGGACAGAAGCCTACGAGCAGTACTTC. Amino acids: CASSPLGGTEAYEQYF.

As to this clone: Other DNA sequences from this sample encode an identical CDR3 as well. This sequence joins TRBV7-9 and TRBJ2-7; D is undetermined. CDR1 is SEHNR and CDR2 is FQNEAQ in the germline V gene (reference sequence). V dropped 1 base and J dropped 6 bases, with 4 bases sitting between them. The CDR3 loop spans 11 amino acids. CDR3 in DNA: TGTGCCAGCAGCTTAGAAGTCGAGCAGTACTTC. It encodes CASSLEVEQYF.

Written as DNA, the CDR3 is TGTGCCAGCAGCTTGATCCGTTCCGGCACAGATACGCAGTATTTT. It specifies CASSLIRSGTDTQYF. The genes are TRBV6-1 and TRBJ2-3, with unresolved D. The CDR3 is made up of 15 amino acids. The germline V gene encodes CDR1 MNHNS and CDR2 SASEGT. The V and J ends lost 6 bases and 1 base respectively, with 14 bases between them.

This clone was detected only once. V gene TRBV7-6 combines with J gene TRBJ2-3; perhaps TRBD1 as D (6 bases). Germline V gives CDR1 SGHVS, CDR2 FNYEAQ. There are 16 residues in the CDR3. V lost 0 bases, J lost 1 base, and 11 bases lay in between. The CDR3 nucleotides read TGTGCCAGCAGCTTAGCGCATCGGACAGGCACAGATACGCAGTATTTT. It codes for CASSLAHRTGTDTQYF. Combining the CDR3 with reference TRBV7-6 and TRBJ2-3 gives the whole variable domain GAGVSQSPRYKVTKRGQDVALRCDPISGHVSLYWYRQALGQGPEFLTYFNYEAQQDKSGLPNDRFSAERPEGSISTLTIQRTEQRDSAMYRCASSLAHRTGTDTQYFGPGTRLTVL.

The rearrangement joins TRBV30 to TRBJ2-7, with unresolved D. Germline V gives CDR1 GTSNPN, CDR2 SVGIG (reference sequence). The CDR3 is 14 amino acids. The V and J ends lost 5 bases and 6 bases respectively, with 20 bases between them. CDR3: CAWDHLETSAEQYF. The CDR3 DNA sequence: TGTGCCTGGGACCACCTAGAGACGTCCGCCGAGCAGTACTTC.